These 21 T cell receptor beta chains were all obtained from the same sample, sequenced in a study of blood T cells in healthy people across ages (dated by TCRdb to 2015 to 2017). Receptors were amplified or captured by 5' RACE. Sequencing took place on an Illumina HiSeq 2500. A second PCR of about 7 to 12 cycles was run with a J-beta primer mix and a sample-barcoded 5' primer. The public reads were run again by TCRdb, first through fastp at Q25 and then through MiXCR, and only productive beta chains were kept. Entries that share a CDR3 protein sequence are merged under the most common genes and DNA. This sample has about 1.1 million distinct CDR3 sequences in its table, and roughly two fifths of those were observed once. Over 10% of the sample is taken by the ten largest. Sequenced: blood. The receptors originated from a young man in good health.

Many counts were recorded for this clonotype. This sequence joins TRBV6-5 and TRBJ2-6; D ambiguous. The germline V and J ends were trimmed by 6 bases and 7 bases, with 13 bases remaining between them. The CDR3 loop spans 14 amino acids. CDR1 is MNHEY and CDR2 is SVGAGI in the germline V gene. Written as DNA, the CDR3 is TGTGCCAGCAGCAACGAGATTGGAGCCAACGTCCTGACTTTC. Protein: CASSNEIGANVLTF.

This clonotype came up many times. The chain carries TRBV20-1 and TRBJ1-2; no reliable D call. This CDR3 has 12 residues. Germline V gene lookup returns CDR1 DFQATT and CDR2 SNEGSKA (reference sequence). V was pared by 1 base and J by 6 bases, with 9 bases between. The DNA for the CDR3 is TGCAGTGCTAGAGGCCAGGCCCATGGCTACACCTTC. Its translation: CSARGQAHGYTF.

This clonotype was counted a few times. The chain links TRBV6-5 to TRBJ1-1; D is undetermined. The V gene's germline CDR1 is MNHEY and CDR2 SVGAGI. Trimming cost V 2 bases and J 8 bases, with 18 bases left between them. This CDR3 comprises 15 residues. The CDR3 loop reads CASSYASGSGGEAFF. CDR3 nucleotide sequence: TGTGCCAGCAGTTACGCATCGGGGTCGGGCGGGGAAGCTTTCTTT.

The CDR3, as DNA: TGTGCCAGCAGTTCCCGCCGGCAGGGCAGCAATCAGCCCCAGCATTTT. As protein: CASSSRRQGSNQPQHF. The chain combines TRBV27 with TRBJ1-5, with D perhaps TRBD1 (5 bases). Germline CDR1 is MNHEY and CDR2 is SMNVEV (reference sequence). This CDR3 has 16 amino acids. The ends were cut back, 4 bases at V and 1 base at J, with 14 bases in the middle.

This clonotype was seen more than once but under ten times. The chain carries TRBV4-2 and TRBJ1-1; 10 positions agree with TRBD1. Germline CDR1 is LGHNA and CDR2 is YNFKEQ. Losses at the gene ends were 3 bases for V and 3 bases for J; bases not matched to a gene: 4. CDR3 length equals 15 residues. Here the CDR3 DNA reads TGTGCCAGCAGCCAGACAGGGGGCGAGGACACTGAAGCTTTCTTT. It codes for CASSQTGGEDTEAFF.

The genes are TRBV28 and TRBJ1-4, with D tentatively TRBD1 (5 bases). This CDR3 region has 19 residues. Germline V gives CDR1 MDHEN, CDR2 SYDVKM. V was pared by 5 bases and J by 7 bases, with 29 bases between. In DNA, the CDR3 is TGTGCCAGCAGTCGACAAACCCGGGGACGGACTACGAAAGGTGAAAAACTGTTTTTT. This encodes CASSRQTRGRTTKGEKLFF.

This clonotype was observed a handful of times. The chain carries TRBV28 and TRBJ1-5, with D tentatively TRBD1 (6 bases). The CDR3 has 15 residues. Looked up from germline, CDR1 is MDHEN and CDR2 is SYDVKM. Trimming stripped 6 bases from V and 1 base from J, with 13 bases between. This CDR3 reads CASRIPGQSNQPQHF. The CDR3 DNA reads TGTGCCAGCAGAATACCGGGACAAAGCAATCAGCCCCAGCATTTT.

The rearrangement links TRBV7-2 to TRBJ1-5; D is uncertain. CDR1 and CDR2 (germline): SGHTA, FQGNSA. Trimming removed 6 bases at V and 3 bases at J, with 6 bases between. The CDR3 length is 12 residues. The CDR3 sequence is CASSSFNQPQHF. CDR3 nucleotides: TGTGCCAGCAGTTCTTTCAATCAGCCCCAGCATTTT.

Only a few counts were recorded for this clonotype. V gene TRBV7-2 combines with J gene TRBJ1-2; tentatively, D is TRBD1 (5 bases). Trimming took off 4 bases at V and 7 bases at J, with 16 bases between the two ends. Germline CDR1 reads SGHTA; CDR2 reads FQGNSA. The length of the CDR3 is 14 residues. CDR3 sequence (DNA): TGTGCCAGCAGCTCCGGCGGGGGGTCTGGTGGCTACACCTTC. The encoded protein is CASSSGGGSGGYTF.

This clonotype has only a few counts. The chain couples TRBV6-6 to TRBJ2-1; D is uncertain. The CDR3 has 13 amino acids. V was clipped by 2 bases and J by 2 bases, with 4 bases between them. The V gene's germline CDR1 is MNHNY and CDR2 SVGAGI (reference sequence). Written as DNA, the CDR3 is TGTGCCAGCAGTTACGAGGCCTACAATGAGCAGTTCTTC. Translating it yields CASSYEAYNEQFF.

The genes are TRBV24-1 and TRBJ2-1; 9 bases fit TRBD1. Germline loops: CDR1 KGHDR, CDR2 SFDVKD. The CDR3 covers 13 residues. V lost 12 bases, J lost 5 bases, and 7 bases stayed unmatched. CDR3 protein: CAAGDRVNNEQFF. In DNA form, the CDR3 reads TGTGCCGCCGGGGACAGGGTCAACAATGAGCAGTTCTTC.

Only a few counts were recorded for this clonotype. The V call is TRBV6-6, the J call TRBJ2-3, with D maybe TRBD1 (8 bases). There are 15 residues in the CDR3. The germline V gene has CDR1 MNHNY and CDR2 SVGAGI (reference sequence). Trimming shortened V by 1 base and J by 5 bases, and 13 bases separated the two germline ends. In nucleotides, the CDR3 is TGTGCCAGCAGTTACTTTACAGGGGGGGTAGATACGCAGTATTTT. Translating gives CASSYFTGGVDTQYF.

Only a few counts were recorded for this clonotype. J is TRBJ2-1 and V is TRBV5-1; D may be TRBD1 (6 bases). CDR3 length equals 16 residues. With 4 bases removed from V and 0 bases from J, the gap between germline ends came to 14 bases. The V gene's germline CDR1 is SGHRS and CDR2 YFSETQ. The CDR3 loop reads CASSLGSGASYNEQFF. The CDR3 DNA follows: TGCGCCAGCAGCCTGGGATCAGGGGCCTCCTACAATGAGCAGTTCTTC.

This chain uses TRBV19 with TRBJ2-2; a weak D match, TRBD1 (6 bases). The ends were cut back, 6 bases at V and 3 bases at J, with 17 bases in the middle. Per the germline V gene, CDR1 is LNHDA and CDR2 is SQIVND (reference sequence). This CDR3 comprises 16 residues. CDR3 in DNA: TGTGCCAGTAGCGGGGACCCAGGGGAATACACCGGGGAGCTGTTTTTT. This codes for CASSGDPGEYTGELFF.

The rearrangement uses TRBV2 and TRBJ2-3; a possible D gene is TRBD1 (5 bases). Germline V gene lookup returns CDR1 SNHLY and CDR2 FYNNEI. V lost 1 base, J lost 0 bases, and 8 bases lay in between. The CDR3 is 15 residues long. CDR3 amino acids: CASSEGGHSTDTQYF. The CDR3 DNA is TGTGCCAGCAGTGAAGGGGGCCACAGCACAGATACGCAGTATTTT.

CDR3 DNA: TGTGCCAGCAGCTTAGGCCCGGGGACCACAGATACGCAGTATTTT. This gives the protein CASSLGPGTTDTQYF. The rearrangement uses TRBV7-2 and TRBJ2-3; D may correspond to TRBD1 or TRBD2 (5 bases each). There are 15 residues in the CDR3. The ends were cut back, 1 base at V and 2 bases at J, with 10 bases in the middle. Germline loops: CDR1 SGHTA, CDR2 FQGNSA.

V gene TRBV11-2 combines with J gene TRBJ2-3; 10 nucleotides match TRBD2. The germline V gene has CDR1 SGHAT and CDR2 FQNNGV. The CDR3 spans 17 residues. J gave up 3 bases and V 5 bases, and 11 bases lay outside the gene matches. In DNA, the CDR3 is TGTGCCAGCAGCAATGGGGGACTAGCGCGTCGAACAGATACGCAGTATTTT. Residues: CASSNGGLARRTDTQYF. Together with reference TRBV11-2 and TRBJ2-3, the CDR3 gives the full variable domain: EAGVAQSPRYKIIEKRQSVAFWCNPISGHATLYWYQQILGQGPKLLIQFQNNGVVDDSQLPKDRFSAERLKGVDSTLKIQPAKLEDSAVYLCASSNGGLARRTDTQYFGPGTRLTVL.

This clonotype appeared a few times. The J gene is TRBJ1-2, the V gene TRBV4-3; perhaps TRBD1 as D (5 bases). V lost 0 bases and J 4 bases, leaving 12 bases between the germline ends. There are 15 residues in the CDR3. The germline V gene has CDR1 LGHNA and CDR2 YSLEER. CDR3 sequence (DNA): TGCGCCAGCAGCCAAGATGCGGGGCGCCCCTATGGCTACACCTTC. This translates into CASSQDAGRPYGYTF.

In DNA form, the CDR3 reads TGTGCCAGCAGCTTAGCCGGGACAGGGAATTACAATGAGCAGTACTTC. It encodes CASSLAGTGNYNEQYF. This sequence joins TRBV7-6 and TRBJ2-1; 9 bases are shared with TRBD1. Near its end, the DNA agrees better with TRBJ2-7, so the J call may be wrong. Germline V lookup: CDR1 SGHVS, CDR2 FNYEAQ. The CDR3 is 16 residues long.

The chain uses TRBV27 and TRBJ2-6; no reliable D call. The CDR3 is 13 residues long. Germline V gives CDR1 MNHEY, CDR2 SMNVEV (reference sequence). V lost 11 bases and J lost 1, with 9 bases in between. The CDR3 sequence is CAGHESGANVLTF. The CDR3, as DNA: TGTGCCGGCCATGAATCTGGGGCCAACGTCCTGACTTTC.

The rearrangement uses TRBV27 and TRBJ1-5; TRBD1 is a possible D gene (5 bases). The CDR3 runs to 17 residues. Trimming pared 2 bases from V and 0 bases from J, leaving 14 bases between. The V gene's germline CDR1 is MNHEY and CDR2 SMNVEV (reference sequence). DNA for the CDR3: TGTGCCAGCAGTTTAGGTAAGGGGCACCATAGCAATCAGCCCCAGCATTTT. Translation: CASSLGKGHHSNQPQHF.